The 32 T cell receptor beta chains given below trace back to one sample, sequenced in a study of cytomegalovirus exposure and HLA in healthy donors. PCR was performed using 60 Vbeta and 13 Jbeta primers. Profiled with immunoSEQ multiplex PCR; TCRdb holds only in-frame clones, not every one. The sample records more than 95,000 clones, more than 70% being singletons. The sequenced sample consisted of PBMCs. All receptors derive from a man aged 25-45 years in good health and CMV-seronegative.

V usage is TRBV4-1 and J usage is TRBJ2-3, with D perhaps matching TRBD1 (5 bases). Per the germline V gene, CDR1 is MGHRA and CDR2 is YSYEKL. The CDR3 length is 15 residues. The V end lost 1 base, the J end lost 1 base, and 9 bases lay between the germline ends. CDR3 sequence reads: CASSQGGRGTDTQYF. The CDR3 DNA sequence: TGCGCCAGCAGCCAAGGGGGCAGGGGCACAGATACGCAGTATTTT.

This clone has just a few counts. The rearrangement joins TRBV21-1 to TRBJ1-6; the D call TRBD1 from the table was never checked on the DNA. TRBV21-1 is given as a pseudogene. The CDR3 has 16 amino acids. The CDR3 coding sequence is TGTGCCAGCAGCAAAACGACAGGGGTGGATAATTCACCCCTCCACTTT. This sequence encodes CASSKTTGVDNSPLHF.

CDR3 bases: TGCAGTGCTAATCAAGAGGTTGAAGCTTTCTTT. Protein sequence: CSANQEVEAFF. The chain carries TRBV20-1 and TRBJ1-1, with no clear D. Deletions cut 4 bases from V and 7 bases from J, with 10 bases between. This CDR3 has 11 amino acids. The germline V gene has CDR1 DFQATT and CDR2 SNEGSKA (reference sequence).

The chain uses TRBV19 and TRBJ1-5, with 7 bases lining up with TRBD1. V trimming: 5 bases; J trimming: 0 bases; junction bases outside the gene matches: 7. The CDR3 has 16 amino acids. CDR1 is LNHDA, CDR2 SQIVND, per germline (reference sequence). The CDR3 DNA is TGTGCCAGTAGTCTCGAAGGGGGCGATAGCAATCAGCCCCAGCATTTT. This codes for CASSLEGGDSNQPQHF.

The chain carries TRBV6-1 and TRBJ2-2, with no clear D. Germline values: CDR1 MNHNS, CDR2 SASEGT. The CDR3 runs 13 residues. The V and J ends lost 6 bases and 4 bases respectively, with 9 bases between them. Here the CDR3 reads CASSAWSTGELFF. Written as DNA, the CDR3 is TGTGCCAGCAGCGCCTGGAGCACCGGGGAGCTGTTTTTT.

Only one count was recorded for this clone. The chain employs TRBV5-6 and TRBJ2-5, with 13 nucleotides matching TRBD2. The germline V gene has CDR1 SGHDT and CDR2 YYEEEE. The CDR3 sequence is 17 residues long. The J segment lost 2 bases and the V segment lost 2 bases, leaving 6 bases of the junction unmatched. The CDR3 DNA reads TGTGCCAGCAGCTTCGAAACGGGACTAGCGGGACAAGAGACCCAGTACTTC. It codes for CASSFETGLAGQETQYF.

This chain connects TRBV5-6 to TRBJ1-4; no reliable D call. The CDR3 covers 14 residues. Germline assignment: CDR1 SGHDT and CDR2 YYEEEE. V dropped 5 bases and J dropped 7 bases, with 15 bases sitting between them. The CDR3 protein is CASSWATGSEKLFF. The CDR3 bases are TGTGCCAGCAGTTGGGCGACTGGGAGTGAAAAACTGTTTTTT. The variable domain in full, with the rest retrieved from reference TRBV5-6 and TRBJ1-4, is DAGVTQSPTHLIKTRGQQVTLRCSPKSGHDTVSWYQQALGQGPQFIFQYYEEEERQRGNFPDRFSGHQFPNYSSELNVNALLLGDSALYLCASSWATGSEKLFFGSGTQLSVL.

A single count supports this clone. Different DNA sequences within this sample yield the same CDR3. V is TRBV27 and J is TRBJ2-7; 8 positions agree with TRBD1. The J segment lost 3 bases and the V segment lost 6 bases, leaving 7 bases of the junction unmatched. The CDR3 loop spans 14 amino acids. The V gene's germline CDR1 is MNHEY and CDR2 SMNVEV (reference sequence). As DNA, the CDR3 is TGTGCCAGCAGCTTAAGGACAGGGAGCTACGAGCAGTACTTC. Translation gives CASSLRTGSYEQYF.

This clone was detected a few times. One end of the junction varies from germline; a read error may be responsible. J is TRBJ1-2 and V is TRBV7-9; 7 nucleotides line up with TRBD1. From germline, CDR1 is SEHNR and CDR2 FQNEAQ (reference sequence). CDR3 length: 16 residues. The CDR3 region is CSSSLGHDRVDYGYTF. The CDR3 nucleotides are TGTTCCAGCAGCTTAGGGCATGACAGGGTGGACTATGGCTACACCTTC.

The V and J genes are TRBV27 and TRBJ1-5, with unresolved D. The germline gives CDR1 MNHEY, CDR2 SMNVEV (reference sequence). V lost 8 bases and J 9 bases, leaving 23 bases between the germline ends. The CDR3 length is 15 residues. The DNA of the CDR3 is TGTGCCAGCGGTCCTCATGGAGGCGCCTTAGGGCCCCAGCATTTT. Amino acids: CASGPHGGALGPQHF.

This CDR3 is CASSLGTSGTQETQYF. The CDR3 nucleotides are TGCGCCAGCAGCTTGGGGACTAGCGGAACACAAGAGACCCAGTACTTC. The chain recombines TRBV5-1 with TRBJ2-5; TRBD2 agrees at 10 bases. This CDR3 comprises 16 residues. Germline lookup yields CDR1 SGHRS and CDR2 YFSETQ. J lost 2 bases, V lost 0 bases, and 4 bases had no gene match.

The rearrangement links TRBV14 to TRBJ1-1; 7 bases fit TRBD1. The V and J ends lost 4 bases and 7 bases, in that order; junction bases with no gene match: 9. CDR1 and CDR2 (germline): SGHDN, FVKESK. This CDR3 spans 14 amino acids. This CDR3 is CASSPNVRQGEAFF. CDR3 in DNA: TGTGCCAGCAGCCCGAATGTGAGACAGGGTGAAGCTTTCTTT.

The rearrangement uses TRBV11-2 and TRBJ2-3; 12 bases align to TRBD2. The J segment lost 8 bases and the V segment lost 7 bases, leaving 10 bases of the junction unmatched. Per germline, CDR1 SGHAT and CDR2 FQNNGV. The CDR3 consists of 15 residues. The CDR3 is CASTSGGGSSTTQYF. The CDR3 coding sequence is TGTGCCAGCACTAGCGGGGGGGGATCGTCAACTACGCAGTATTTT.

This chain links TRBV2 with TRBJ1-5; TRBD1 matches 12 bases. The CDR3 is made up of 17 amino acids. CDR1 and CDR2 (germline): SNHLY, FYNNEI. J gave up 5 bases and V 11 bases, and 16 bases lay outside the gene matches. CDR3 residues: CAVTSGTGGFRDQPQHF. As DNA, the CDR3 is TGTGCCGTCACCTCAGGGACAGGGGGCTTTAGGGATCAGCCCCAGCATTTT.

This clone was detected a few times. V usage is TRBV5-4 and J usage is TRBJ2-7; 8 bases line up with TRBD1. Trimming at V came to 4 bases and at J to 4 bases, leaving 10 bases not matched to a gene. This CDR3 contains 15 residues. From germline, CDR1 is SGHNT and CDR2 YYREEE (reference sequence). The CDR3: CASSLGQDARYEQYF. CDR3 coding DNA: TGTGCCAGCAGCCTGGGACAGGACGCGCGTTACGAGCAGTACTTC.

The V call is TRBV30, the J call TRBJ1-1, with D unclear. V lost 0 bases, J lost 1 base, and 15 bases lay in between. Germline-derived CDR1 and CDR2 are GTSNPN and SVGIG (reference sequence). The CDR3 is 16 residues long. Here the CDR3 reads CAWSVRFVAENTEAFF. In DNA form, the CDR3 reads TGTGCCTGGAGTGTAAGGTTTGTCGCGGAGAACACTGAAGCTTTCTTT.

The rearrangement uses TRBV5-1 and TRBJ1-4; a possible D gene is TRBD1 (6 bases). V was pared by 2 bases and J by 2 bases, with 13 bases between. CDR1 is SGHRS and CDR2 is YFSETQ in the germline V gene. The CDR3 extends over 16 amino acids. For the CDR3, the DNA is TGCGCCAGCAGCTTTTTTCAGGGGCGGACTAATGAAAAACTGTTTTTT. This encodes CASSFFQGRTNEKLFF.

The chain recombines TRBV7-8 with TRBJ2-3, with 12 bases fitting TRBD2. V dropped 5 bases and J dropped 3; count of bases not matched to a gene: 9. CDR1 is SGHVS and CDR2 is FQNEAQ in the germline V gene. The CDR3 runs 17 residues. The CDR3 region is CASSLLAGGLRTDTQYF. The CDR3 DNA sequence: TGTGCCAGCAGCCTACTAGCGGGGGGCTTACGTACAGATACGCAGTATTTT.

This clone was seen just once. This chain joins TRBV10-3 and TRBJ2-3; TRBD2 agrees at 8 bases. CDR3 length equals 15 residues. The germline gives CDR1 ENHRY, CDR2 SYGVKD. V was pared by 5 bases and J by 7 bases, with 11 bases of the junction left unmatched. The CDR3 region has the DNA TGTGCCATCAGTCCTACTAGCGGCGGAAGGAATACGCAGTATTTT. It is translated as CAISPTSGGRNTQYF.

This clone showed up just once. The V call is TRBV25-1, the J call TRBJ2-7, with D maybe TRBD2 (6 bases). The germline CDR1 and CDR2 sequences are MGHDK and SYGVNS. This CDR3 spans 11 amino acids. The germline V and J ends were trimmed by 7 bases and 12 bases, with 16 bases remaining between them. The DNA for the CDR3 is TGTGCCAGCACTGCGGGACGGCGTCTGTACTTC. The encoded protein is CASTAGRRLYF.

Notes on this clone: The junction does not match germline at one end; this may be a read error. The genes are TRBV7-9 and TRBJ2-5; 12 bases line up with TRBD2. The CDR3 length is 16 residues. Germline lookup yields CDR1 SEHNR and CDR2 FQNEAQ (reference sequence). This chain's CDR3 is CSSSETSGGSQETQYF. DNA of the CDR3: TGTTCCAGCAGCGAGACTAGCGGGGGTTCGCAAGAGACCCAGTACTTC.

This sequence joins TRBV9 and TRBJ2-4; TRBD2 matches at 10 bases. Trimming took 0 bases from V and 4 from J; bases not matched to a gene: 13. This CDR3 is built from 19 residues. Germline CDR1 reads SGDLS; CDR2 reads YYNGEE. The CDR3 DNA sequence: TGTGCCAGCAGCGTAGCTACTGGGTCGCTAGCGGGGGAAAAAAACATTCAGTACTTC. Translation gives CASSVATGSLAGEKNIQYF.

This clone has more than one count but fewer than ten. V gene TRBV29-1 combines with J gene TRBJ2-7, with D possibly being TRBD2 (6 bases). The CDR3 contains 12 residues. CDR1 and CDR2 (germline): SQVTM, ANQGSEA. CDR3 DNA: TGCAACATCGGGACGGGAGACTACGAGCAGTACTTC. This gives the protein CNIGTGDYEQYF.

Of note for this clone: A junction boundary mismatches the germline segment, possibly from a read error. CDR3 residues: CASSITTPNGYAF. The CDR3 nucleotides are TGTGCCAGTAGTATAACGACACCCAATGGCTACGCCTTC. This sequence joins TRBV19 and TRBJ1-2; no reliable D call. Per the germline V gene, CDR1 is LNHDA and CDR2 is SQIVND (reference sequence). There are 13 residues in the CDR3.

The chain joins TRBV4-2 to TRBJ2-5; D gene unclear. This CDR3 is 12 amino acids long. Looked up from germline, CDR1 is LGHNA and CDR2 is YNFKEQ. V shed 2 bases and J shed 5 bases, with 6 bases lying between them. The CDR3 DNA is TGTGCCAGCAGCCAACGGTACGAGACCCAGTACTTC. Protein product: CASSQRYETQYF.

The CDR3 bases are TGTGCCAGCAGCGTAGTGGCAGGGCCCTACAATGAGCAGTTCTTC. This sequence encodes CASSVVAGPYNEQFF. The chain links TRBV9 to TRBJ2-1; TRBD1 might be the D (5 bases). V lost 0 bases, J lost 2 bases, and 9 bases lay in between. The germline V gene has CDR1 SGDLS and CDR2 YYNGEE. CDR3 length equals 15 residues.

This chain links TRBV18 with TRBJ1-2, with 8 bases matching TRBD1. Germline V gene sequence: CDR1 KGHSH, CDR2 LQKENI. V was pared by 4 bases and J by 3 bases, with 4 bases of the junction left unmatched. This CDR3 is 14 amino acids long. CDR3 amino acids: CASSLVDRDYGYTF. DNA of the CDR3: TGTGCCAGCTCACTTGTGGACAGGGACTATGGCTACACCTTC.

This chain connects TRBV7-8 to TRBJ2-7; D is perhaps TRBD1 (5 bases). The CDR3 has 14 amino acids. Trimming shortened V by 3 bases and J by 0 bases, and 9 bases separated the two germline ends. CDR1 and CDR2 from the germline V gene are SGHVS and FQNEAQ. Here the CDR3 reads CASSFGQVSYEQYF. In DNA, the CDR3 is TGTGCCAGCAGCTTCGGACAAGTCTCCTACGAGCAGTACTTC.

The chain is built from TRBV28 and TRBJ2-5; 11 bases are shared with TRBD2. Per the germline V gene, CDR1 is MDHEN and CDR2 is SYDVKM. V lost 4 bases, J lost 2 bases, and 6 bases stayed unmatched. This CDR3 has 16 amino acids. CDR3 coding DNA: TGTGCCAGCAGTTCCTGGATAGCGGGGGGGCAAGAGACCCAGTACTTC. This codes for CASSSWIAGGQETQYF.

The CDR3 spells CASSSIRDRGYNSPLHF. The CDR3 bases are TGTGCCAGCAGCTCAATCCGGGACAGGGGATATAATTCACCCCTCCACTTT. The V and J genes are TRBV5-5 and TRBJ1-6; 10 bases agree with TRBD1. Germline V CDR1 and CDR2: SGHKS, YYEKEE (reference sequence). The CDR3 consists of 17 residues. V was clipped by 3 bases and J by 4 bases; unmatched bases: 7.

This chain joins TRBV11-3 and TRBJ1-1; D call uncertain. Germline V gives CDR1 SGHNT, CDR2 YENEEA. V was pared by 1 base and J by 4 bases, with 7 bases between. The CDR3 covers 13 residues. The CDR3 region has the DNA TGTGCCAGCAGCTTAGGGGCAGGCACTGAAGCTTTCTTT. This sequence encodes CASSLGAGTEAFF.

The chain couples TRBV28 to TRBJ2-3, with TRBD2 identical over 9 bases. The CDR3 has 15 amino acids. The germline V gene has CDR1 MDHEN and CDR2 SYDVKM. The V segment lost 8 bases and the J segment 0 bases; nucleotides outside the gene matches: 6. The CDR3 protein is CASAGTSRSTDTQYF. As DNA, the CDR3 is TGTGCCAGCGCCGGGACTAGCCGTAGCACAGATACGCAGTATTTT. The variable domain in full, completed from reference TRBV28 and TRBJ2-3, reads DVKVTQSSRYLVKRTGEKVFLECVQDMDHENMFWYRQDPGLGLRLIYFSYDVKMKEKGDIPEGYSVSREKKERFSLILESASTNQTSMYLCASAGTSRSTDTQYFGPGTRLTVL.